This T cell receptor beta chain was sequenced for a study of siplizumab effects on memory and regulatory T cells. Study outcomes and limitations: Unstimulated naive T cells seemed to show more diversity than memory cells did, and they also seemed to be among the major contributors to the alloresponse. Siplizumab cultures yielded proliferating Tregs whose suppressive function was not confirmed.

The CDR3 covers 15 residues. V was pared by 1 base and J by 8 bases, with 17 bases between. Germline CDR1 reads SEHNR; CDR2 reads FQNEAQ (reference sequence). Assays were performed on roughly 94,000 TCR templates per sample. Repertoires were generated with immunoSEQ multiplex PCR, while TCRdb's copy carries only in-frame clones and drops some. The repertoire consists of over 100,000 clones, with about 93% occurring once and the leading ten covering approximately 0.58%. Remarks on this clone: Its cognate antigen is unknown.

Sequenced: Tregs sorted from blood. The receptor was isolated from a human donor in good health. The chain carries TRBV7-9 and TRBJ1-2; D gene unclear. The CDR3 here is CASSLEVGSPRGYTF. CDR3 nucleotide sequence: TGTGCCAGCAGCTTAGAGGTTGGCAGCCCCAGGGGCTACACCTTC.